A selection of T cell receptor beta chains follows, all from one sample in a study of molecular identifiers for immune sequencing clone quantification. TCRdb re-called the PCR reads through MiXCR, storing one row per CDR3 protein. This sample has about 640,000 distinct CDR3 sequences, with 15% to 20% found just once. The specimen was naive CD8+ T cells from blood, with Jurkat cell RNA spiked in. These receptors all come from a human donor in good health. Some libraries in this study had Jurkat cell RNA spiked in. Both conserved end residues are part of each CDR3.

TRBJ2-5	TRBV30	CAWSAVGETQYF
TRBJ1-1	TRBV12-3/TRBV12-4	CASNLGQLNTEAFF
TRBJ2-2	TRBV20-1	CSATDTNTGELFF
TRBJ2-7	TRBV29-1	CSVRQSSYEQYF
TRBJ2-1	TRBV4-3	CASSHPLSGGGSNEQFF
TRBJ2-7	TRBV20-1	CSASTSGKGSYEQYF
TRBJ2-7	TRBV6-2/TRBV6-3	CASRSPDGTYEQYF
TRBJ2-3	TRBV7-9	CASTLLGTGVYF
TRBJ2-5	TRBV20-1	CSARGSGLTQYF
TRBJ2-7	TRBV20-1	CSARELGLALYERYF
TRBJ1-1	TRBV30	CAWSSPGQGTEAFF
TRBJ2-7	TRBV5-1	CASSLGAMDRGAYEQYF
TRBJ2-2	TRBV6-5	CASQLGVTNTGELVF
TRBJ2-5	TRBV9	CASGSGATQETQYF
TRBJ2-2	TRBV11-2	CASSHGPSPTGELFF
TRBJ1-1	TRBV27	CASAWTVNTEAFF
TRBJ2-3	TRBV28	CASSFGAVKKDTQYF
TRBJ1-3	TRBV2	CASSESVKGAGNTIYF
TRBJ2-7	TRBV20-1	CSARGGQPTYEQYF
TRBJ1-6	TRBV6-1	CASGEDRAYYNSPLHF
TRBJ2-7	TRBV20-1	CSARVETSFNLAEQYF
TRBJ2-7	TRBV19	CASRGASGETYEQYF
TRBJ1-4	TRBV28	CASRTNYNEKLFF
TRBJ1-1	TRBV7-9	CASSLLDGTNTEAFF
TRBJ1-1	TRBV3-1	CASSQGGLRTEAFF
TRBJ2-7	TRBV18	CASSPVDRASGYEQYF
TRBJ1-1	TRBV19	CASAGGWRTEAFF
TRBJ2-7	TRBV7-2	CASSFEDFGGYEQYF
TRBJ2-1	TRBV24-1	CATSDNVRDEQFF
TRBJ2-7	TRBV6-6	CASTDGGQGIYEQYF
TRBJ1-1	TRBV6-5	CASSGPMNTEAFF
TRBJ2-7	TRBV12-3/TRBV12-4	CASSLAGGRLYEQYF
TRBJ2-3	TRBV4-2	CASPTWPGSTDTQYF
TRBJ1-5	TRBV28	CASTSPLWGSNQPQHF
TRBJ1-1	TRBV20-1	CSAGGGLVNTEAFF
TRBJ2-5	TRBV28	CASSWDRGKETQYF
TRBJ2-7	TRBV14	CASSPHPGREQYF
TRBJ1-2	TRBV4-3	CASSQDHLQRDYTF
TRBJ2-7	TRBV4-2	CASSPGLAGANEQHF
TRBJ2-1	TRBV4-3	CASSQDVRGLAANEQFF
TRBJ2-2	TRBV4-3	CASSQDPGRFGGTGELFF
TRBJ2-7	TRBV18	CASSPDGPTYEQYF
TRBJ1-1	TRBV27	CASSSLGGFLTEAFF
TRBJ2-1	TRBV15	CATSRDESGRAEDEQFF
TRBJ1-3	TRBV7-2	CASSLLDSGNTIYF
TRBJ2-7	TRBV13	CASRETGTLGERYF
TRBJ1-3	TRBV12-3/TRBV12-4	CASSRTGEENTIYF
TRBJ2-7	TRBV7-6	CASSLTGYQSGGAYEQYF
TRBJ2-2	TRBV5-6	CASSYGLAGGPVGELFF
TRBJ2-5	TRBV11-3	CTSSPDRGKETQYF
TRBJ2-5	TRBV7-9	CASSLYRGHQETQYF
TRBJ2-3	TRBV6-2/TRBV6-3	CASSYSMPGGGDTQYF
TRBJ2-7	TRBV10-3	CAISESNRALAYEQYF
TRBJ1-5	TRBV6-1	CASSGVVAGLRQPQHF